This T cell receptor (beta chain) was obtained from a study of cytomegalovirus exposure and HLA in healthy donors. General study points: Among TCR sequences, most were rare, though some public TCRs appeared in many donors. TCR clusters originating in the first cohort tended to co-occur in the roughly 120 validation repertoires, according to a later analysis.

A note on this clone: The antigen remains undetermined.

Germline V gene sequence: CDR1 SGHDT, CDR2 YYEEEE. This CDR3 has 14 amino acids. V was trimmed by 0 bases and J by 6 bases, leaving 9 bases between them. The donors were members of the validation cohort, which comprised 120 subjects and was separate from the first cohort of 600 to 850 subjects. This table comes from immunoSEQ multiplex PCR, and its TCRdb copy is limited to in-frame clones, with some not included. The top ten hold approximately 1.5% of the sample, which has over 110,000 clones, almost 85% seen once. Sequenced: PBMCs. This clonotype originated in a woman aged 25 to 39 in good health and CMV-seronegative. The rearrangement uses TRBV5-6 and TRBJ1-4; possible D gene TRBD1, 5 bases. Here the CDR3 reads CASSLAREHEKLFF. The CDR3 coding sequence is TGTGCCAGCAGCTTGGCCAGGGAACATGAAAAACTGTTTTTT.